The text below deals with one TCR beta chain. Antigen specificity is unknown. CDR1 is MRHNA, CDR2 SNTAGT, per germline. Trimming at V came to 6 bases and at J to 1 base, leaving 7 bases not matched to a gene. CDR3 size: 15 residues. The assay was immunoSEQ multiplex PCR, and TCRdb's table has in-frame clones only and misses some. The data contain 90,000 to 150,000 clones, 80% to 95% of them singletons. The entry originates in a study of T cell responses to AZD1222 COVID-19 vaccine. Study conclusions and caveats: Donors were largely white British and mainly female; clonal diversity was possibly underestimated. As reported, nearly half of all spike-specific TCRs target variant regions that are unmutated.

The material was peripheral blood, obtained 28 days after the second dose of the MenACWY control vaccine. The rearrangement links TRBV6-4 to TRBJ2-3; TRBD1 matches at 7 bases. The receptor was derived from an adult who received the MenACWY meningococcal vaccine as a control. The CDR3 is CASSRDSSRTDTQYF. The CDR3 bases are TGTGCCAGCAGCCGGGACAGTTCGCGCACAGATACGCAGTATTTT.